Included here is one TCR beta chain sequence, with context. TCRdb's copy holds only in-frame clones and misses some; the assay was immunoSEQ multiplex PCR. Of about 75,000 clones listed, approximately 96% are singletons. This sample was taken from a study of technical replicates of blood from a few donors. This CDR3 is 14 amino acids long. Germline V gene sequence: CDR1 SGHRS, CDR2 YFSETQ. After removal of 4 bases from V and 7 bases from J, the junction contained 5 bases not matched to a gene. This chain connects TRBV5-1 to TRBJ2-7, with 13 bases matching TRBD2. Sequencing was performed on T cells isolated from PBMCs. The clonotype originates from a human donor in good health. DNA of the CDR3: TGCGCCAGCAGCGGACTAGCGGGAGTAAGAGAGCAGTACTTC. Its protein is CASSGLAGVREQYF.